The 20 T cell receptor beta chains given below trace back to one sample, sequenced in a study of beta chain features in type 1 diabetes. What was sequenced were expressed TCRB transcripts, since all of the isolated RNA had been reverse transcribed. Repertoires were generated with immunoSEQ multiplex PCR, while TCRdb's copy carries only in-frame clones and drops some. The table lists over 700,000 clones, roughly 16% of them singletons. The sample was naive CD4+ T cells from blood. The receptors come from a woman aged 18-29 years in good health.

The chain carries TRBV15 and TRBJ1-4; TRBD1 aligns across 9 bases. The germline CDR1 and CDR2 sequences are LNHNV and YYDKDF (reference sequence). The CDR3 is made up of 18 amino acids. Trimming took 0 bases from V and 7 from J; bases not matched to a gene: 12. CDR3 sequence reads: CATSRDKGTGGAGEKLFF. DNA for the CDR3: TGTGCCACCAGCAGAGATAAGGGCACAGGGGGCGCGGGTGAAAAACTGTTTTTT. The full variable domain, with the rest looked up from reference TRBV15 and TRBJ1-4, is DAMVIQNPRYQVTQFGKPVTLSCSQTLNHNVMYWYQQKSSQAPKLLFHYYDKDFNNEADTPDNFQSRRPNTSFCFLDIRSPGLGDTAMYLCATSRDKGTGGAGEKLFFGSGTQLSVL.

The rearrangement uses TRBV18 and TRBJ2-1, with 9 bases identical to TRBD2. The CDR3 consists of 16 residues. V gave up 4 bases and J gave up 4 bases; unmatched junction bases: 8. Germline V lookup: CDR1 KGHSH, CDR2 LQKENI. This CDR3 reads CASSRPISGRYNEQFF. CDR3 bases: TGTGCCAGCTCACGCCCGATTAGCGGGAGATACAATGAGCAGTTCTTC.

This clone was detected only a few times. This chain links TRBV28 with TRBJ2-4, with 8 bases fitting TRBD1. The germline V gene has CDR1 MDHEN and CDR2 SYDVKM. The CDR3 has 14 amino acids. V was clipped by 5 bases and J by 6 bases; unmatched bases: 6. The CDR3 loop reads CASSGYRGANIQYF. CDR3 nucleotides: TGTGCCAGCAGTGGGTACAGGGGGGCAAACATTCAGTACTTC.

This clone was recorded at least ten times. The chain combines TRBV21-1 with TRBJ1-2. TRBV21-1 is flagged as a pseudogene. This CDR3 contains 9 residues. CDR3 region: CASSKSYTF. CDR3 nucleotide sequence: TGTGCCAGCAGCAAAAGTTACACCTTC.

This clone occurred a few times. This chain connects TRBV18 to TRBJ2-7; 9 positions match TRBD1. The CDR3 is 15 amino acids. Trimming cost V 2 bases and J 4 bases; bases outside gene matches: 6. CDR1 and CDR2 (germline): KGHSH, LQKENI. The CDR3 loop reads CASSPGTGRRYEQYF. Here the CDR3 DNA reads TGTGCCAGCTCACCAGGGACAGGGAGAAGATACGAGCAGTACTTC.

CDR3: CASSRGYLTGEQYF. Here the CDR3 DNA reads TGTGCCAGCAGCCGAGGGTATCTAACCGGCGAGCAGTACTTC. This sequence joins TRBV7-9 and TRBJ2-5, with D tentatively TRBD2 (5 bases). The end of the DNA fits TRBJ2-7 better, so the J call may be wrong. This CDR3 has 14 amino acids. Germline assignment: CDR1 SEHNR and CDR2 FQNEAQ (reference sequence).

J is TRBJ2-1 and V is TRBV7-2; TRBD1 aligns across 7 bases. The V gene's germline CDR1 is SGHTA and CDR2 FQGNSA. V trimming: 2 bases; J trimming: 8 bases; junction bases outside the gene matches: 6. This CDR3 has 14 amino acids. The CDR3 protein is CASSLFGTVHEQFF. As DNA, the CDR3 is TGTGCCAGCAGCTTATTCGGGACAGTCCATGAGCAGTTCTTC.

This chain joins TRBV6-1 and TRBJ2-3; D is undetermined. The germline gives CDR1 MNHNS, CDR2 SASEGT. The CDR3 consists of 12 residues. V was trimmed by 7 bases and J by 4 bases, leaving 9 bases between them. The CDR3 nucleotides read TGTGCCAGCACCCCGGGCCCAGATACGCAGTATTTT. This encodes CASTPGPDTQYF.

There are many counts of this clone. The genes are TRBV19 and TRBJ2-2, with 9 nucleotides matching TRBD2. J gave up 6 bases and V 4 bases, and 3 bases lay outside the gene matches. There are 14 residues in the CDR3. Germline CDR1 and CDR2: LNHDA and SQIVND (reference sequence). CDR3 coding DNA: TGTGCCAGTAGTAGAGTAGCGGGAGCCGGGGAGCTGTTTTTT. Translating it yields CASSRVAGAGELFF.

The chain employs TRBV7-2 and TRBJ2-7; no firm D call. This CDR3 region has 12 residues. V lost 3 bases to trimming and J lost 2 bases, with 5 bases between them. Looked up from germline, CDR1 is SGHTA and CDR2 is FQGNSA. The chain's CDR3 is CASSFSAYEQYF. The CDR3 nucleotides are TGTGCCAGCAGCTTTTCTGCCTACGAGCAGTACTTC. The full variable domain, completed using reference TRBV7-2 and TRBJ2-7, is GAGVSQSPSNKVTEKGKDVELRCDPISGHTALYWYRQSLGQGLEFLIYFQGNSAPDKSGLPSDRFSAERTGGSVSTLTIQRTQQEDSAVYLCASSFSAYEQYFGPGTRLTVT.

The V and J genes are TRBV7-3 and TRBJ2-1; tentatively, D is TRBD2 (5 bases). Deletions cut 1 base from V and 0 bases from J, with 7 bases between. This CDR3 comprises 15 residues. Germline V gene sequence: CDR1 SGHTA, CDR2 FQGTGA. CDR3 loop: CASSLRGNSYNEQFF. The DNA for the CDR3 is TGTGCCAGCAGCTTAAGAGGGAACTCCTACAATGAGCAGTTCTTC.

There are a few counts of this clone. The V gene is TRBV18, the J gene TRBJ2-3; tentatively, D is TRBD1 or TRBD2 (6 bases each). V lost 5 bases and J 3 bases, leaving 21 bases between the germline ends. Germline CDR1 KGHSH, CDR2 LQKENI. The CDR3 runs to 17 residues. The CDR3 loop is CASSSGVSRGPTDTQYF. DNA of the CDR3: TGTGCCAGCTCATCGGGGGTTAGCCGGGGGCCTACAGATACGCAGTATTTT.

The genes are TRBV4-3 and TRBJ2-3; 16 nucleotides agree with TRBD2. V trimming: 0 bases; J trimming: 6 bases; junction bases outside the gene matches: 6. The CDR3 extends over 18 amino acids. Germline V lookup: CDR1 LGHNA, CDR2 YSLEER. The CDR3 protein is CASSQDGTSGRAGDTQYF. The CDR3 DNA sequence: TGCGCCAGCAGCCAAGACGGGACTAGCGGGAGGGCCGGGGATACGCAGTATTTT.

V usage is TRBV5-4 and J usage is TRBJ2-6; D is undetermined. V was pared by 4 bases and J by 3 bases, with 14 bases between. This CDR3 comprises 16 residues. Per germline, CDR1 SGHNT and CDR2 YYREEE (reference sequence). CDR3 sequence: CASSQESQRGANVLTF. The CDR3, as DNA: TGTGCCAGCAGCCAAGAGAGCCAACGTGGGGCCAACGTCCTGACTTTC. The full variable domain, in which reference TRBV5-4 and TRBJ2-6 provide the parts outside the CDR3, is ETGVTQSPTHLIKTRGQQVTLRCSSQSGHNTVSWYQQALGQGPQFIFQYYREEENGRGNFPPRFSGLQFPNYSSELNVNALELDDSALYLCASSQESQRGANVLTFGAGSRLTVL.

The rearrangement links TRBV2 to TRBJ1-4, with D maybe TRBD1 (5 bases). With 4 bases removed from V and 15 bases from J, the gap between germline ends came to 15 bases. The CDR3 extends over 12 amino acids. The germline V gene encodes CDR1 SNHLY and CDR2 FYNNEI. This CDR3 reads CASSGGTGGVFF. The DNA for the CDR3 is TGTGCCAGCAGTGGGGGAACAGGAGGGGTGTTTTTT.

This clone was observed a few times. The V and J genes are TRBV27 and TRBJ2-3; 12 bases map to TRBD2. The CDR3 extends over 16 amino acids. Trimming took 5 bases from V and 2 from J; bases not matched to a gene: 5. Per the germline V gene, CDR1 is MNHEY and CDR2 is SMNVEV (reference sequence). The CDR3 region is CASSKRTSGITDTQYF. The CDR3 DNA reads TGTGCCAGCAGTAAACGGACTAGCGGGATCACAGATACGCAGTATTTT.

This chain connects TRBV19 to TRBJ2-1; 8 bases are shared with TRBD2. Germline V gene sequence: CDR1 LNHDA, CDR2 SQIVND (reference sequence). The trim removed 10 bases at V and 7 bases at J, leaving 12 bases unmatched. CDR3 size: 14 residues. Written as DNA, the CDR3 is TGTGCCACCAATAGCGGGACCCTGGCTAATGAGCAGTTCTTC. Residues: CATNSGTLANEQFF.

There are a few counts of this clone. The chain uses TRBV6-1 and TRBJ2-3; 13 bases match TRBD2. With 6 bases clipped from V and 3 bases from J, the junction kept 3 bases outside the gene matches. The germline CDR1 and CDR2 sequences are MNHNS and SASEGT. The CDR3 is 15 residues long. The CDR3 DNA is TGTGCCAGCAGCGTGGGACTAGCGGGAACAGATACGCAGTATTTT. It is translated as CASSVGLAGTDTQYF.

This clone was picked up a small number of times. This chain's CDR3 is CASSSGTHSYEQYF. In DNA, the CDR3 is TGTGCCAGCAGCTCCGGGACACACTCCTACGAGCAGTACTTC. V gene TRBV7-2 combines with J gene TRBJ2-7, with D maybe TRBD1 (6 bases). In germline, CDR1 is SGHTA, CDR2 FQGNSA. This CDR3 spans 14 amino acids. Trimming removed 4 bases at V and 0 bases at J, with 10 bases between.

This rearrangement joins TRBV7-9 to TRBJ2-1; 8 positions match TRBD2. The CDR3 length is 11 residues. J lost 16 bases, V lost 7 bases, and 9 bases had no gene match. Germline V gene lookup returns CDR1 SEHNR and CDR2 FQNEAQ (reference sequence). The CDR3 is CASKTGGPGFF. DNA of the CDR3: TGTGCCAGCAAGACGGGAGGGCCTGGATTCTTC.